The present TCR beta chain was sequenced within a study of response to subunit inactivated influenza vaccine (dated by TCRdb to the late 2010s). Background for the entire study: Deep quantitative profiling of the T cell receptor repertoire was used in the study to follow responses to a trivalent subunit inactivated influenza vaccine.

The sample's time point, from its label and the paper: 45 days after influenza vaccine administration. Counted from cysteine to phenylalanine, this CDR3 has 19 amino acids. The DNA shown is the 57-base CDR3, in frame from base 1. V lost 4 bases and J lost 0 bases, and the count of bases not matched to a germline gene is 9. CDR1 and CDR2 are drawn from the germline V gene (reference sequence): SGHAT, FQDESV. The method behind the library was RT-PCR. Sequencing took place on an Illumina HiSeq 2500. The public reads were run again by TCRdb, first through fastp at Q25 and then through MiXCR, and only productive beta chains were kept. Every entry covers one CDR3 protein and lists the most common genes and DNA from its rows. The sample table shows over 400,000 distinct CDR3 sequences, and roughly 13% are seen once. Less than 15% of the sample is taken by the ten largest. On this clonotype itself: The antigen it recognizes is unknown. No base quality information exists; no much larger clone differs at one position.

Overall study outcomes, separate from this receptor: The authors suggested that each seasonal influenza vaccination may recruit only a limited number of new T cells.

The clonotype was recovered from a man aged 45-65 years who received an inactivated influenza vaccine. Donor details come from another sample of the same person, matched by shared clones. The source was PBMCs from blood, collected roughly 46 days after vaccination. The chain joins TRBV11-1 to TRBJ2-7; a stretch of 16 junction bases matches TRBD2. CDR3 loop: CASSSGLAGGPRSSYEQYF. The bases are TGTGCCAGCAGCTCGGGACTAGCGGGAGGGCCGAGGAGCTCCTACGAGCAGTACTTC.